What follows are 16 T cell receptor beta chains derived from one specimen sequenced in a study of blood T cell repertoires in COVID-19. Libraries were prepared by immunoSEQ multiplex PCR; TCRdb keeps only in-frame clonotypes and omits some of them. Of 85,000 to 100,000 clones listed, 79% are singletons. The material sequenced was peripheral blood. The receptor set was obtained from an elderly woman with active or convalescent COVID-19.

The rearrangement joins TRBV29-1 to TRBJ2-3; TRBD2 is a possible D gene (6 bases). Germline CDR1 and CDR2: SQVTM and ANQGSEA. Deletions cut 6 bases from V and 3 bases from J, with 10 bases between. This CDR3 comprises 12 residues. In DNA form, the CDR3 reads TGCAGCGTGGGGAGCGGGACAGATACGCAGTATTTT. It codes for CSVGSGTDTQYF.

The chain's CDR3 is CASSLVGRGTEAFF. The CDR3 bases are TGTGCCAGCAGCTTAGTGGGAAGGGGAACTGAAGCTTTCTTT. The V gene is TRBV11-2, the J gene TRBJ1-1; weak D call: TRBD1 (5 bases). The CDR3 extends over 14 amino acids. Trimming removed 1 base from V and 5 bases from J, with 11 bases in between. Germline V gene data show CDR1 as SGHAT and CDR2 as FQNNGV.

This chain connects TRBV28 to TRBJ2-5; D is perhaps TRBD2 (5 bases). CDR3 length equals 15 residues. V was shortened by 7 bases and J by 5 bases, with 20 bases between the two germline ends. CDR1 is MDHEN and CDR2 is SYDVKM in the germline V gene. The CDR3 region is CASTTLGEGWETQYF. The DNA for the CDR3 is TGTGCCAGCACCACCCTGGGCGAGGGCTGGGAGACCCAGTACTTC. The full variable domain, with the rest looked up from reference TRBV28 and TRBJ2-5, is DVKVTQSSRYLVKRTGEKVFLECVQDMDHENMFWYRQDPGLGLRLIYFSYDVKMKEKGDIPEGYSVSREKKERFSLILESASTNQTSMYLCASTTLGEGWETQYFGPGTRLLVL.

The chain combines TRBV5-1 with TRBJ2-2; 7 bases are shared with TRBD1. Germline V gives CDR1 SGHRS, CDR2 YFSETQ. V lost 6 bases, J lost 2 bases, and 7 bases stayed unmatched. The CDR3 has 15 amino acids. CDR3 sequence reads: CASTTGTDNTGELFF. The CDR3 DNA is TGCGCCAGCACCACCGGGACAGATAACACCGGGGAGCTGTTTTTT.

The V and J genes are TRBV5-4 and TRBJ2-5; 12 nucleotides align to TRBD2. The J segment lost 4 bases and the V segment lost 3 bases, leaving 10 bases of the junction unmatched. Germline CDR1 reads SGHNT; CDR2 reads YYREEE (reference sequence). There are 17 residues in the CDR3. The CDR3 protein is CASSSILLAGGSETQYF. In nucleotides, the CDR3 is TGTGCCAGCAGCTCGATTTTACTAGCGGGAGGCTCAGAGACCCAGTACTTC.

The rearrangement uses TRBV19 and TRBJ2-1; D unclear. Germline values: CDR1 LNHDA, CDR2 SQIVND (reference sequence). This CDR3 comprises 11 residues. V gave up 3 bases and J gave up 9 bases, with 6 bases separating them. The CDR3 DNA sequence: TGTGCCAGTAGTATTCAATTTGAGCAGTTCTTC. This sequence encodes CASSIQFEQFF.

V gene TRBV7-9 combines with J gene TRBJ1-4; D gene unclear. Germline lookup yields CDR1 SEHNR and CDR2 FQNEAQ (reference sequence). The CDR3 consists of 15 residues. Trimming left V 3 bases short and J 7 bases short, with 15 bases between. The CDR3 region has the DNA TGTGCCAGCAGCTTCGTTGGCAGTCAGGCTGAAAAACTGTTTTTT. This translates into CASSFVGSQAEKLFF.

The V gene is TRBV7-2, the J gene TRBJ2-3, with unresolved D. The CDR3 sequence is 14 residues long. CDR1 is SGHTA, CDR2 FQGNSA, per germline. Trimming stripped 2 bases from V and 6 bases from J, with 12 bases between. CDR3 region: CASSLTRNGDTQYF. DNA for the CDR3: TGTGCCAGCAGCTTAACTCGGAACGGGGATACGCAGTATTTT.

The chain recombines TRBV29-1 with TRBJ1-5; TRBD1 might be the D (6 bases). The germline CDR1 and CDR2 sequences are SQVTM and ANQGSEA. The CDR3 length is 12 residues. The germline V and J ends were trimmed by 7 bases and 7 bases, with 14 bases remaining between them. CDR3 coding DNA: TGCAGCGGTAGGACAGCGGGGCAGCCCCAGCATTTT. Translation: CSGRTAGQPQHF.

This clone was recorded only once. In DNA form, the CDR3 reads TGTGCCAGTAGTACCCCGGGACAGGGAGGTGATGGCTACACCTTC. The encoded protein is CASSTPGQGGDGYTF. This chain links TRBV19 with TRBJ1-2; 9 bases are shared with TRBD1. Germline CDR1 is LNHDA and CDR2 is SQIVND (reference sequence). V lost 4 bases and J lost 6; bases outside the gene matches: 9. The CDR3 contains 15 residues.

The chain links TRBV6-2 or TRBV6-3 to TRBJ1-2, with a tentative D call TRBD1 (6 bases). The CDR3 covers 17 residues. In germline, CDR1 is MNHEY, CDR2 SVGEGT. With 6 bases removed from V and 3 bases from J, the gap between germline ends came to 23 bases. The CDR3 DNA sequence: TGTGCCAGCAGCCTCATCCCAGACAGGCCGCTGGACTATGGCTACACCTTC. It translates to CASSLIPDRPLDYGYTF.

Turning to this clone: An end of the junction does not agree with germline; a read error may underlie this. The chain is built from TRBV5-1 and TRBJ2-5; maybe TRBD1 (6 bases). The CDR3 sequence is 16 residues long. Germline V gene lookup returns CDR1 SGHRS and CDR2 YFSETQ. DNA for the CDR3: TGTGCCAGCAGCTTGTCAATTGCAGGGGCAACAGAGACCCAGTACTTC. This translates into CASSLSIAGATETQYF.

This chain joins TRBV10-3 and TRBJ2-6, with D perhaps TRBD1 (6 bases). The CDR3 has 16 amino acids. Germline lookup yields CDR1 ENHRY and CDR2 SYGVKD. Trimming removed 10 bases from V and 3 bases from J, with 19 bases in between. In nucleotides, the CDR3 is TGTGCCACTCTGGGACACGGGGTGGTTGGGGCCAACGTCCTGACTTTC. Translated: CATLGHGVVGANVLTF.

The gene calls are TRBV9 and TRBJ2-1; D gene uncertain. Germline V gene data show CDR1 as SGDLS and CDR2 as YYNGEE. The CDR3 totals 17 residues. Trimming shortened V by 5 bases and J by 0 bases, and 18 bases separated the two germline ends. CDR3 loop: CASSFESAASSYNEQFF. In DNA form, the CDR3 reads TGTGCCAGCAGTTTCGAGTCCGCCGCGAGCTCCTACAATGAGCAGTTCTTC. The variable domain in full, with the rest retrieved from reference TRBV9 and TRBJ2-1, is DSGVTQTPKHLITATGQRVTLRCSPRSGDLSVYWYQQSLDQGLQFLIQYYNGEERAKGNILERFSAQQFPDLHSELNLSSLELGDSALYFCASSFESAASSYNEQFFGPGTRLTVL.

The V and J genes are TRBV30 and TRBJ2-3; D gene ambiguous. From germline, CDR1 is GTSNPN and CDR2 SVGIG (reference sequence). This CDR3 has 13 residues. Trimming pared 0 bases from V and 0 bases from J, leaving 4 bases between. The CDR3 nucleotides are TGTGCCTGGAGTGTACAGAGCACAGATACGCAGTATTTT. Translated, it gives CAWSVQSTDTQYF.

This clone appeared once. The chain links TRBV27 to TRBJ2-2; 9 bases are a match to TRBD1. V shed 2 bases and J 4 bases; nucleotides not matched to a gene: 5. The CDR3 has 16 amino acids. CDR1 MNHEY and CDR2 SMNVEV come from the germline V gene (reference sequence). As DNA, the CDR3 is TGTGCCAGCAGTTTAACAGGGGGCGCCGGCACCGGGGAGCTGTTTTTT. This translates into CASSLTGGAGTGELFF.